Below, 3 T cell receptor beta chains from the same sample are listed, as sequenced in a study of blood T cell repertoires in COVID-19. Repertoires were generated with immunoSEQ multiplex PCR, while TCRdb's copy carries only in-frame clones and drops some. Here the sample spans about 130,000 clones, 70% to 80% being singletons. Sequenced: peripheral blood. These receptor sequences come from a man aged 40-50 years with active or convalescent COVID-19.

The chain combines TRBV25-1 with TRBJ2-5, with a tentative D call TRBD2 (5 bases). V lost 0 bases and J lost 5, with 19 bases in between. The CDR3 totals 17 residues. CDR1 is MGHDK, CDR2 SYGVNS, per germline. The CDR3 loop is CASSEYISAGAWETQYF. The CDR3, as DNA: TGTGCCAGCAGTGAATATATCTCGGCGGGCGCCTGGGAGACCCAGTACTTC.

Here the CDR3 reads CASSSFKNRANYGYTF. CDR3 sequence (DNA): TGTGCCAGCAGCTCATTTAAAAACAGGGCGAACTATGGCTACACCTTC. V gene TRBV5-6 combines with J gene TRBJ1-2; a weak D match, TRBD1 (6 bases). CDR3 length: 16 amino acids. The V and J ends lost 3 bases and 2 bases respectively, with 17 bases between them. Germline CDR1 reads SGHDT; CDR2 reads YYEEEE.

The V gene is TRBV28, the J gene TRBJ1-4; perhaps TRBD1 as D (5 bases). Trimming took 3 bases from V and 1 from J, leaving 6 bases between them. The CDR3 runs 14 residues. CDR1 is MDHEN and CDR2 is SYDVKM in the germline V gene. CDR3 coding DNA: TGTGCCAGCAGTTTCCAGGGAACTAATGAAAAACTGTTTTTT. This codes for CASSFQGTNEKLFF.